The source of this T cell receptor beta chain is a study of beta chain features in type 1 diabetes. Study-level findings and limits: These data did not resolve whether HLA type affects TCRB rearrangement. In all four CD4+ subsets, TCRB CDR3 length was significantly, moderately reduced in type 1 diabetes. TCRB repertoires of naive, central memory and Treg cells appeared more similar among patients than among healthy donors.

Expressed TCRB transcripts were sequenced because the entire RNA isolate underwent reverse transcription. The read count averaged roughly 4 million across naive, central memory and regulatory T cell samples. The protocol was immunoSEQ multiplex PCR, while the TCRdb copy is restricted to in-frame clones and leaves out a portion. The table records some 150,000 clones, less than 11% of them present only once. This clone was seen more than once but under ten times. Antigen unknown. CDR3 length equals 12 residues. With 3 bases removed from V and 3 bases from J, the gap between germline ends came to 8 bases. Germline CDR1 is SQVTM and CDR2 is ANQGSEA.

Sequences were obtained from naive CD4+ T cells from blood. V is TRBV29-1 and J is TRBJ1-1; TRBD1 might be the D (6 bases). The sequence came from a man between 18 and 35 years old in good health. This CDR3 reads CSVDRGDTEAFF. The CDR3 region has the DNA TGCAGCGTTGACAGGGGTGACACTGAAGCTTTCTTT.